The 20 T cell receptor beta chains below all came from one sample that was sequenced in a study of a mutant IDH1 vaccine in newly diagnosed glioma. Regarding time point: week 11, during vaccination. Vaccination used 300 ug of mutant IDH1 20-mer peptide per dose, with topical imiquimod. Their cognate antigens are unknown. Profiling relied on immunoSEQ multiplex PCR, and the TCRdb table lists in-frame clones only, not all of them. The table lists around 66,000 clones, 80% of them singletons, with 4.5% to 7.5% in the top ten. The sequencing used PBMCs, collected from a glioma patient whose treatment included an IDH1 peptide vaccine. The receptors originated from a man aged 50 to 59 with glioma.

The chain combines TRBV5-6 with TRBJ2-7, with a tentative D call TRBD2 (5 bases). Germline lookup yields CDR1 SGHDT and CDR2 YYEEEE. V dropped 2 bases and J dropped 6 bases, with 15 bases sitting between them. This CDR3 contains 14 residues. The CDR3: CASSFGLSTSEQYF. CDR3 sequence (DNA): TGTGCCAGCAGCTTCGGACTGTCAACGTCCGAGCAGTACTTC. The whole variable domain, remainder taken from reference TRBV5-6 and TRBJ2-7, is DAGVTQSPTHLIKTRGQQVTLRCSPKSGHDTVSWYQQALGQGPQFIFQYYEEEERQRGNFPDRFSGHQFPNYSSELNVNALLLGDSALYLCASSFGLSTSEQYFGPGTRLTVT.

The chain couples TRBV2 to TRBJ2-7, with D unclear. The CDR3 sequence is 13 residues long. Deletions cut 10 bases from V and 4 bases from J, with 17 bases between. Germline V CDR1 and CDR2: SNHLY, FYNNEI. The CDR3 protein is CATRTLGPYEQYF. The CDR3 DNA reads as TGTGCCACCAGGACCCTAGGACCGTACGAGCAGTACTTC. Looking up the rest from reference TRBV2 and TRBJ2-7 gives the full variable domain: EPEVTQTPSHQVTQMGQEVILRCVPISNHLYFYWYRQILGQKVEFLVSFYNNEISEKSEIFDDQFSVERPDGSNFTLKIRSTKLEDSAMYFCATRTLGPYEQYFGPGTRLTVT.

This clone was observed a handful of times. The chain uses TRBV7-9 and TRBJ1-1, with a possible D match to TRBD1 (5 bases). CDR1 is SEHNR and CDR2 is FQNEAQ in the germline V gene (reference sequence). The V end was cut by 5 bases, the J end by 10 bases, with 17 bases between. The CDR3 loop spans 13 amino acids. CDR3 loop: CASSPDRGYGAFF. Written as DNA, the CDR3 is TGTGCCAGCAGCCCAGACAGAGGATACGGAGCTTTCTTT.

The chain employs TRBV27 and TRBJ1-1; 10 bases agree with TRBD1. The CDR3 covers 12 residues. J was trimmed by 5 bases and V by 9 bases; bases with no gene match: 3. The germline V gene has CDR1 MNHEY and CDR2 SMNVEV (reference sequence). CDR3 sequence reads: CASWDRGTEAFF. The CDR3 DNA follows: TGTGCCAGTTGGGACAGGGGAACTGAAGCTTTCTTT.

The V call is TRBV30, the J call TRBJ2-1, with D hard to call. Trimming took off 8 bases at V and 5 bases at J, with 7 bases between the two ends. Per the germline V gene, CDR1 is GTSNPN and CDR2 is SVGIG (reference sequence). The CDR3 spans 10 residues. In DNA form, the CDR3 reads TGTGCCCGAGGAAACAATGAGCAGTTCTTC. As protein: CARGNNEQFF.

The chain carries TRBV29-1 and TRBJ2-1; 7 bases line up with TRBD2. V shed 7 bases, J shed 6 bases, and the junction held 9 bases outside the gene matches. The CDR3 contains 13 residues. Per germline, CDR1 SQVTM and CDR2 ANQGSEA. This CDR3 reads CSALVGGFNEQFF. The CDR3, as DNA: TGCAGCGCCCTGGTGGGAGGGTTCAATGAGCAGTTCTTC.

The chain joins TRBV6-1 to TRBJ2-7, with D possibly being TRBD2 (5 bases). V gave up 6 bases and J gave up 2 bases, with 11 bases separating them. CDR1 is MNHNS, CDR2 SASEGT, per germline. This CDR3 comprises 13 residues. The CDR3 is CASSHGVPYEQYF. Here the CDR3 DNA reads TGTGCCAGCAGCCACGGGGTACCCTACGAGCAGTACTTC.

This clone was recorded only once. The gene calls are TRBV18 and TRBJ1-2, with TRBD1 as a possible D gene (5 bases). V dropped 2 bases and J dropped 5 bases, with 18 bases sitting between them. In germline, CDR1 is KGHSH, CDR2 LQKENI. This CDR3 spans 16 amino acids. The CDR3 sequence is CASSPVFPGPPYGYTF. Written as DNA, the CDR3 is TGTGCCAGCTCACCAGTCTTCCCGGGACCCCCGTATGGCTACACCTTC.

In the case of this clone: Additional DNA sequences in this sample encode the identical CDR3. This chain joins TRBV19 and TRBJ1-5, with D unresolved. V lost 5 bases and J 7 bases, leaving 9 bases between the germline ends. The CDR3 sequence is 12 residues long. From germline, CDR1 is LNHDA and CDR2 SQIVND (reference sequence). CDR3 in DNA: TGTGCCAGTAGTGGAATAGGGCAGCCCCAGCATTTT. Translation: CASSGIGQPQHF.

The chain uses TRBV29-1 and TRBJ2-7, with D possibly being TRBD2 (6 bases). Germline V gene sequence: CDR1 SQVTM, CDR2 ANQGSEA. The CDR3 sequence is 14 residues long. The V and J ends lost 1 base and 3 bases respectively, with 13 bases between them. CDR3 protein: CSVEVGGRGYEQYF. Here the CDR3 DNA reads TGCAGCGTTGAAGTAGGAGGGAGAGGCTACGAGCAGTACTTC.

Regarding this clone: The junction differs from germline at one of its ends, possibly a read error. The rearrangement links TRBV7-2 to TRBJ2-7, with TRBD2 matching over 7 bases. This CDR3 contains 12 residues. Germline V gene lookup returns CDR1 SGHTA and CDR2 FQGNSA. This CDR3 is CASSSPGGTPSF. The CDR3 bases are TGTGCCAGCAGCTCACCCGGGGGGACGCCATCGTTC. Based on the CDR3 plus reference TRBV7-2 and TRBJ2-7, the full variable domain is GAGVSQSPSNKVTEKGKDVELRCDPISGHTALYWYRQSLGQGLEFLIYFQGNSAPDKSGLPSDRFSAERTGGSVSTLTIQRTQQEDSAVYLCASSSPGGTPSFGPGTRLTVT.

The chain has TRBV29-1 and TRBJ2-7; TRBD2 matches 8 bases. From germline, CDR1 is SQVTM and CDR2 ANQGSEA. V lost 0 bases to trimming and J lost 2 bases; unmatched junction nucleotides: 12. The CDR3 extends over 17 amino acids. Here the CDR3 DNA reads TGCAGCGTTGAAGATCCGGATTCGGGGGGGGCAACCTACGAGCAGTACTTC. This codes for CSVEDPDSGGATYEQYF.

The V call is TRBV5-4, the J call TRBJ1-2, with a tentative D call TRBD1 (6 bases). This CDR3 is built from 14 residues. The V gene's germline CDR1 is SGHNT and CDR2 YYREEE (reference sequence). Trimming took 2 bases from V and 6 from J, leaving 14 bases between them. CDR3 in DNA: TGTGCCAGCAGCTTTCGAGGAGGGGGGGATGGCTACACCTTC. It codes for CASSFRGGGDGYTF.

This clone came up a few times. The gene calls are TRBV5-8 and TRBJ1-1, with 9 nucleotides matching TRBD1. The CDR3 is 14 residues long. Germline CDR1 and CDR2: SGHTS and YDEGEE. The junction had 1 base not matched to a gene; V was cut back by 1 base and J by 3 bases. CDR3: CASSLTGGYTEAFF. The CDR3 bases are TGTGCCAGCAGCTTGACAGGGGGCTACACTGAAGCTTTCTTT.

CDR3 sequence (DNA): TGTGCCAGCAGTTTAGGGGACCGAGGTAGAGCTTTCTTT. Translated: CASSLGDRGRAFF. The chain employs TRBV27 and TRBJ1-1; maybe TRBD1 (5 bases). V was shortened by 2 bases and J by 10 bases, with 14 bases between the two germline ends. CDR3 length: 13 amino acids. From germline, CDR1 is MNHEY and CDR2 SMNVEV (reference sequence).

The chain recombines TRBV27 with TRBJ1-2, with 8 bases fitting TRBD1. There are 14 residues in the CDR3. The trim removed 8 bases at V and 8 bases at J, leaving 13 bases unmatched. Germline V CDR1 and CDR2: MNHEY, SMNVEV (reference sequence). CDR3 in DNA: TGTGCCAGCGGGCTGGGCAGGGGGCGAGGAGGCTACACCTTC. It specifies CASGLGRGRGGYTF.

This clone was found once. The chain employs TRBV7-2 and TRBJ2-3; D not certain. Germline CDR1 reads SGHTA; CDR2 reads FQGNSA. V gave up 5 bases and J gave up 3 bases, with 15 bases separating them. This CDR3 is 15 amino acids long. As DNA, the CDR3 is TGTGCCAGCAGCCCTGGCACCCTCGAAACAGATACGCAGTATTTT. Translated, it gives CASSPGTLETDTQYF.

This clone has only one observation. This chain connects TRBV11-2 to TRBJ1-1; D is undetermined. This CDR3 is 14 amino acids long. Germline values: CDR1 SGHAT, CDR2 FQNNGV. The germline V and J ends were trimmed by 5 bases and 2 bases, with 12 bases remaining between them. The CDR3 protein is CASSRDNSNTEAFF. The CDR3 DNA reads as TGTGCCAGCAGCCGCGACAACTCTAACACTGAAGCTTTCTTT.

The chain is built from TRBV19 and TRBJ2-7, with 14 bases matching TRBD2. Germline CDR1 reads LNHDA; CDR2 reads SQIVND (reference sequence). Losses at the gene ends were 4 bases for V and 4 bases for J; bases not matched to a gene: 6. This CDR3 region has 16 residues. The CDR3 nucleotides are TGTGCCAGTAGTACGGGACTAGCGGGAGTTTGGTACGAGCAGTACTTC. The encoded protein is CASSTGLAGVWYEQYF.

This clone was seen only once. The chain couples TRBV14 to TRBJ2-4; unclear D gene. The CDR3 runs 19 residues. Trimming took 4 bases from V and 0 from J, leaving 22 bases between them. Per the germline V gene, CDR1 is SGHDN and CDR2 is FVKESK. CDR3 region: CASSLFYDPKSLAKNIQYF. For the CDR3, the DNA is TGTGCCAGCAGCCTCTTCTACGACCCCAAATCTCTAGCCAAAAACATTCAGTACTTC.